A single sample is the source of the 14 T cell receptor beta chains below, sequenced in a study of regulatory T cells in long-lasting Graves disease. Stated time point: newly diagnosed GD, antithyroid drugs for less than 3 months. PBMCs provided the RNA from which the TCR library was made. Assembly of TCR beta libraries relied on iRepertoire HTBI primers together with Arm-PCR of CDR3 regions. TCRdb re-derived calls from the multiplex PCR reads in MiXCR, one entry per CDR3 protein. This table holds 400,000 to 500,000 distinct CDR3 sequences, about a sixth found once. In addition, the sample was reused for a study of T cells in Graves' hyperthyroidism and ophthalmopathy.

The sample in question was peripheral blood mononuclear cells (PBMCs), obtained at new diagnosis, from a patient treated with antithyroid drugs. These receptors all stem from a woman in her thirties with Graves disease.

The CDR3 loop is CASSYIAPGSPGGYTF. The CDR3 bases are TGTGCCAGCAGTTACATCGCCCCGGGTTCTCCGGGTGGCTACACCTTC. The rearrangement links TRBV6-9 to TRBJ1-2; D unresolved. CDR3 length: 16 amino acids. V gave up 3 bases and J gave up 7 bases, with 21 bases separating them. Per germline, CDR1 MNHGY and CDR2 SVAAGI.

The sample holds a few counts of this clonotype. This chain connects TRBV20-1 to TRBJ1-2; D is undetermined. Per the germline V gene, CDR1 is DFQATT and CDR2 is SNEGSKA (reference sequence). The CDR3 loop spans 11 amino acids. The V end lost 0 bases, the J end lost 10 bases, and 9 bases lay between the germline ends. The CDR3 loop reads CSARDVGFYTF. The CDR3 region has the DNA TGCAGTGCTAGAGATGTCGGGTTCTACACCTTC.

The chain is built from TRBV4-1 and TRBJ1-2; D gene unclear. Germline CDR1 reads MGHRA; CDR2 reads YSYEKL. With 1 base removed from V and 8 bases from J, the gap between germline ends came to 17 bases. The CDR3 is made up of 15 amino acids. Written as DNA, the CDR3 is TGCGCCAGCAGCCAAGGACGGGCAGATGAAAGAGGCTACACCTTC. This sequence encodes CASSQGRADERGYTF.

This sequence joins TRBV28 and TRBJ1-2; D is perhaps TRBD1 (5 bases). The CDR3 covers 13 residues. V dropped 6 bases and J dropped 4 bases, with 12 bases sitting between them. The V gene's germline CDR1 is MDHEN and CDR2 SYDVKM. In nucleotides, the CDR3 is TGTGCCAGCAGGGGGGACGACTTCTATGGCTACACCTTC. This gives the protein CASRGDDFYGYTF.

This clonotype was seen ten or more times. This chain joins TRBV27 and TRBJ1-1; D might be TRBD1 (6 bases). Germline values: CDR1 MNHEY, CDR2 SMNVEV (reference sequence). Trimming left V 6 bases short and J 2 bases short, with 13 bases between. The length of the CDR3 is 14 residues. Here the CDR3 reads CASRRGQPNTEAFF. The CDR3 nucleotides read TGTGCCAGCAGAAGAGGACAGCCCAACACTGAAGCTTTCTTT.

The chain joins TRBV14 to TRBJ2-2; TRBD2 matches 12 bases. CDR1 and CDR2 (germline): SGHDN, FVKESK. The CDR3 covers 18 residues. After removal of 6 bases from V and 2 bases from J, the junction contained 10 bases not matched to a gene. CDR3 sequence reads: CASRKRPGLAGNTGELFF. In DNA form, the CDR3 reads TGTGCCAGCAGGAAGCGCCCGGGACTAGCGGGCAACACCGGGGAGCTGTTTTTT. The full variable domain, with the rest looked up from reference TRBV14 and TRBJ2-2, is EAGVTQFPSHSVIEKGQTVTLRCDPISGHDNLYWYRRVMGKEIKFLLHFVKESKQDESGMPNNRFLAERTGGTYSTLKVQPAELEDSGVYFCASRKRPGLAGNTGELFFGEGSRLTVL.

This clonotype was seen ten or more times. This chain connects TRBV7-8 to TRBJ2-7; TRBD2 agrees at 7 bases. V shed 6 bases and J 7 bases; nucleotides not matched to a gene: 6. Germline V gives CDR1 SGHVS, CDR2 FQNEAQ. The CDR3 length is 12 residues. Written as DNA, the CDR3 is TGTGCCAGCAGTCTCCGGGGGGAGGAGCAGTACTTC. Residues: CASSLRGEEQYF.

This sequence joins TRBV28 and TRBJ1-2; D gene unclear. The CDR3 runs to 13 residues. Germline-derived CDR1 and CDR2 are MDHEN and SYDVKM. V lost 3 bases to trimming and J lost 2 bases, with 7 bases between them. The DNA of the CDR3 is TGTGCCAGCAGTTTTGGGCAGAACTATGGCTACACCTTC. Translation: CASSFGQNYGYTF.

Details on this clonotype: A read error may explain this, as a much larger clone is one base away. The chain is built from TRBV2 and TRBJ2-3; D unresolved. Germline V lookup: CDR1 SNHLY, CDR2 FYNNEI. This CDR3 has 14 residues. The CDR3 spells CAGSERTPGDTQYF. In DNA, the CDR3 is TGTGCCGGCAGTGAAAGGACCCCCGGGGATACGCAGTATTTT.

This clonotype appeared many times. This sequence joins TRBV2 and TRBJ1-4; TRBD1 matches at 7 bases. This CDR3 is 17 amino acids long. With V trimmed by 7 bases and J by 0 bases, 11 bases remained unmatched. CDR1 is SNHLY and CDR2 is FYNNEI in the germline V gene. The CDR3 spells CASKRGRQGATNEKLFF. In DNA, the CDR3 is TGTGCCAGCAAGCGGGGCAGACAGGGAGCAACTAATGAAAAACTGTTTTTT.

Ten or more counts support this clonotype. This chain uses TRBV27 with TRBJ2-3; D unclear. Germline CDR1 reads MNHEY; CDR2 reads SMNVEV (reference sequence). V lost 6 bases and J lost 1, with 14 bases in between. There are 15 residues in the CDR3. The CDR3 DNA reads TGTGCCAGCAGACGCGGCGTCCTTCGCACAGATACGCAGTATTTT. It specifies CASRRGVLRTDTQYF.

This clonotype has just a few counts. The chain has TRBV20-1 and TRBJ1-5; D unresolved. The CDR3 length is 15 residues. The germline V gene encodes CDR1 DFQATT and CDR2 SNEGSKA (reference sequence). V was trimmed by 4 bases and J by 2 bases, leaving 15 bases between them. Here the CDR3 reads CSANPRDFGNQPQHF. The CDR3 DNA reads as TGCAGTGCTAATCCTAGGGATTTCGGCAATCAGCCCCAGCATTTT.

The J gene is TRBJ2-4, the V gene TRBV28, with 8 bases fitting TRBD1. The J segment lost 8 bases and the V segment lost 4 bases, leaving 10 bases of the junction unmatched. The CDR3 runs 15 residues. Germline CDR1 is MDHEN and CDR2 is SYDVKM. CDR3 amino acids: CASSSAGQGFDIQYF. CDR3 DNA: TGTGCCAGCAGTTCCGCTGGACAGGGTTTTGACATTCAGTACTTC. The full variable domain, with the rest looked up from reference TRBV28 and TRBJ2-4, is DVKVTQSSRYLVKRTGEKVFLECVQDMDHENMFWYRQDPGLGLRLIYFSYDVKMKEKGDIPEGYSVSREKKERFSLILESASTNQTSMYLCASSSAGQGFDIQYFGAGTRLSVL.

This clonotype was seen many times. The J gene is TRBJ2-1, the V gene TRBV6-1, with a possible D match to TRBD1 (5 bases). The CDR3 contains 14 residues. Germline V gene sequence: CDR1 MNHNS, CDR2 SASEGT. V lost 9 bases to trimming and J lost 5 bases, with 17 bases between them. The CDR3 sequence: CASKTAQRNNEQFF. For the CDR3, the DNA is TGTGCCAGTAAGACAGCCCAGCGTAACAATGAGCAGTTCTTC.